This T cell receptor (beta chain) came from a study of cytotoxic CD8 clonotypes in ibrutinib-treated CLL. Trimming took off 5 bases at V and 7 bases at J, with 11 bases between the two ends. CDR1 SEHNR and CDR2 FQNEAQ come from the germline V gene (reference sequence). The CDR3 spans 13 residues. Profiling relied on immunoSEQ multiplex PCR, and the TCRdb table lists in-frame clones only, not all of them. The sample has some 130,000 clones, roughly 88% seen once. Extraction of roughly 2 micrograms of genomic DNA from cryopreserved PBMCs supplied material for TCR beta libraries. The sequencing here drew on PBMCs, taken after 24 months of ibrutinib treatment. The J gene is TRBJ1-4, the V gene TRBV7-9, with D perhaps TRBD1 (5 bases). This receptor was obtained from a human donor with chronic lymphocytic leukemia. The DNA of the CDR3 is TGTGCCAGCAGCAGGGGCGGGAGTGAAAAACTGTTTTTT. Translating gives CASSRGGSEKLFF.